This TCR beta chain was recorded in a study of T cell changes during pregnancy in multiple sclerosis. Germline loops: CDR1 SGHNT, CDR2 YYREEE (reference sequence). This CDR3 region has 16 residues. Unmatched junction bases numbered 6, after V lost 2 bases and J lost 2 bases. Assay: immunoSEQ multiplex PCR; the TCRdb copy retains only in-frame clones and omits some. Found here are roughly 40,000 clones, about nine tenths of them singletons; the top ten hold roughly 0.5%. The V gene is TRBV5-4, the J gene TRBJ2-3; TRBD2 agrees at 9 bases. This material consisted of CD4+ T cells from peripheral blood mononuclear cells, taken in the first trimester of pregnancy. This clonotype was sampled from a female donor with multiple sclerosis, enrolled in a pregnancy study. The DNA of the CDR3 is TGTGCCAGCAGCTTACGACTAGCGGAGGACACAGATACGCAGTATTTT. Translated: CASSLRLAEDTDTQYF.